The text below deals with one T cell receptor beta chain. The antigen this receptor binds is unknown. No much larger clone is present one base from it, and per-base qualities are unavailable. The data belong to a study of molecular identifiers for immune sequencing clone quantification (dated 2018 in TCRdb). Turning to the overall study: In a replicate experiment, RNA from around 20,000 or 100,000 naive CD8 T cells was split into five aliquots, four of which were sequenced. This methods study used CD8 T cells to benchmark TCR RNA copy counting and molecular-identifier clustering-based TCR repertoire sequencing (MIDCIRS). Points the paper makes about the study in general: Highly expanded clone sizes could be underestimated because identical TCR molecules may share a barcode. Modeling estimated around 3 recovered TCR RNA copies per cell, compared with 9.5 to 10 by digital PCR, which implies roughly 30% capture efficiency. The naive libraries included spiked-in Jurkat TCR RNA (more than nine copies' worth), and this Jurkat TCR RNA is not part of the donor repertoire. A single cell's worth of spiked-in Jurkat TCR RNA was reported detectable even among 850,000 to 1,000,000 naive CD8 T cells. When barcode sub-clustering was left out, chimeric consensus sequences inflated TCR diversity, with chimeras reaching as high as 47%. Clones above 20 RNA copies held over 98% of molecules in CMV-specific effector cells but under 1% in naive cells.

Naive CD8 T cell libraries were made from approximately 20,000 to 1,000,000 sorted cells using 10%, 30% or 50% of purified RNA. Naive CD8 T cells were FACS-sorted as CD8+CD4-CCR7+CD45RA+ on a BD FACSAria II into RLT Plus buffer. To test detection sensitivity, Jurkat RNA equivalent to under 12 TCR copies was spiked into samples of roughly 17,000-1,000,000 naive CD8 T cells. Enrichment of CD8 T cells was performed with RosetteSep CD8+ T Cell Enrichment Cocktail and Ficoll-Paque, after which ACK red cell lysis was carried out. Including the terminal cysteine and phenylalanine, the CDR3 comprises 16 residues. Only the CDR3 DNA is retained, 48 bases long and in frame from the first base. V lost 8 bases and J lost 7 bases; the stretch between them is 23 bases long. CDR1 MNHEY and CDR2 SMNVEV were looked up in the germline V gene (reference sequence). Library preparation was by PCR. Sequenced on a NextSeq 500. Bulk TCR libraries were prepared as previously described, using TCR primers listed in Table S5. Purification of total RNA was performed with the Qiagen AllPrep DNA/RNA kit. Before any analysis, reads coming from multiple sequencing runs of the same library were combined into one pool. The original methods were these. Reads were retained only if an exact TCR constant sequence was present, and the retained reads were trimmed to 150 nt and grouped according to their 12-nt molecular barcodes. Reads inside each barcode group were sub-clustered using a 15% Levenshtein threshold, and a quality-weighted consensus sequence was constructed for each RNA molecule. Non-functional sequences were filtered out, along with any lower-count sequence sitting one edit away from another sequence. Barcode sub-clusters with fewer than 20% of the maximum read count were removed, based on fitting two negative binomial distributions. TCRdb reworked the public reads: Q25 trimming with fastp, MiXCR clone assembly, productive beta chains retained. Every CDR3 protein is listed once, alongside the most common genes and DNA of its rows. TCRdb, not the original authors, processed these V and J calls. The sample has over 50,000 distinct CDR3 sequences on record, just over 35% of them singletons. The ten largest clones capture less than 5% of the sample.

In this chain, TRBV27 is recombined with TRBJ2-2; no D gene is confidently identified. Sequencing was carried out using naive CD8+ T cells from blood, with Jurkat cell RNA spiked in. Reading the label with the study, this specimen's cell subset or site is: FACS-sorted CD8+CD4-CCR7+CD45RA+ naive T cells. The source is a human donor in good health. Some libraries in this study had Jurkat cell RNA spiked in. The encoded CDR3 is CASFGSGTRLGGELFF. The DNA is as follows: TGTGCCAGCTTCGGAAGTGGCACCCGGCTGGGCGGGGAGCTGTTTTTT.